These 25 T cell receptor beta chains were all obtained from the same sample, sequenced in a study of control samples from healthy donors and cancer patients. Data came from immunoSEQ multiplex PCR; TCRdb stores just in-frame clones and leaves some out. In the table there are some 120,000 clones, more than 70% of which are singletons. Sequencing was carried out using blood. The receptors shown here come from a man in his sixties in good health.

CDR3 sequence (DNA): TGTGCCAGCAGGCAACAGGGGTCAGATACGCAGTATTTT. As protein: CASRQQGSDTQYF. The chain carries TRBV6-5 and TRBJ2-3, with 7 bases identical to TRBD1. The CDR3 has 13 amino acids. V lost 6 bases, J lost 4 bases, and 4 bases stayed unmatched. From germline, CDR1 is MNHEY and CDR2 SVGAGI.

The chain is built from TRBV7-9 and TRBJ1-2; no clear D gene. The CDR3 contains 14 residues. The ends were cut back, 2 bases at V and 8 bases at J, with 15 bases in the middle. Germline CDR1 and CDR2: SEHNR and FQNEAQ (reference sequence). CDR3 coding DNA: TGTGCCAGCAGCTTAACCTCCACCTTGGAGGGCTACACCTTC. This gives the protein CASSLTSTLEGYTF.

The V and J genes are TRBV5-1 and TRBJ1-2; D remains unclear. The CDR3 runs 16 residues. Trimming pared 0 bases from V and 2 bases from J, leaving 14 bases between. From germline, CDR1 is SGHRS and CDR2 YFSETQ. As DNA, the CDR3 is TGCGCCAGCAGCTTGGGCGGTGTGGAAAAAAACTATGGCTACACCTTC. Translated: CASSLGGVEKNYGYTF.

The chain combines TRBV27 with TRBJ1-6; TRBD1 agrees at 7 bases. The germline V gene has CDR1 MNHEY and CDR2 SMNVEV (reference sequence). This CDR3 is built from 15 residues. V lost 0 bases, J lost 14 bases, and 10 bases stayed unmatched. CDR3 DNA sequence: TGTGCCAGCAGTTTATCGGGCCGAAATACAGGGGCCCTCCACTTT. Encoded protein: CASSLSGRNTGALHF.

This chain connects TRBV6-6 to TRBJ1-1, with 8 bases identical to TRBD1. Germline V gene lookup returns CDR1 MNHNY and CDR2 SVGAGI (reference sequence). V lost 1 base, J lost 1 base, and 2 bases stayed unmatched. CDR3 length: 15 amino acids. Here the CDR3 DNA reads TGTGCCAGCAGTTACTTTGACAGGGGGAACACTGAAGCTTTCTTT. This codes for CASSYFDRGNTEAFF.

This clone was seen a single time. The gene calls are TRBV3-1 (or the pseudogene TRBV3-2) and TRBJ1-2, with D perhaps matching TRBD1 (6 bases). Trimming removed 3 bases from V and 8 bases from J, with 10 bases in between. In germline, CDR1 is LGHDT, CDR2 YNNKEL (reference sequence). The CDR3 sequence is 12 residues long. DNA for the CDR3: TGTGCCAGCAGCCAGGGGGCGGTGGGCTACACCTTC. It codes for CASSQGAVGYTF.

This clone was detected a few times. The CDR3 region is CAWSETGYSNQPQHF. CDR3 DNA sequence: TGTGCCTGGAGCGAGACAGGTTATAGCAATCAGCCCCAGCATTTT. V usage is TRBV30 and J usage is TRBJ1-5, with TRBD1 as a possible D gene (6 bases). The CDR3 spans 15 residues. V was trimmed by 3 bases and J by 0 bases, leaving 12 bases between them. CDR1 is GTSNPN, CDR2 SVGIG, per germline (reference sequence). Variable domain in full (rest from reference TRBV30 and TRBJ1-5): SQTIHQWPATLVQPVGSPLSLECTVEGTSNPNLYWYRQAAGRGLQLLFYSVGIGQISSEVPQNLSASRPQDRQFILSSKKLLLSDSGFYLCAWSETGYSNQPQHFGDGTRLSIL.

This clone occurred a few times. The V call is TRBV19, the J call TRBJ1-2; tentative D call: TRBD1 (6 bases). The CDR3 runs to 16 residues. V was clipped by 7 bases and J by 11 bases, with 29 bases between them. CDR1 is LNHDA, CDR2 SQIVND, per germline (reference sequence). In DNA form, the CDR3 reads TGTGCCAGTAAGCCCTCCAGTCTTGCGGGGGCCCGGAGGTACACCTTC. Protein product: CASKPSSLAGARRYTF.

V and J are TRBV19 and TRBJ2-5; D is perhaps TRBD2 (6 bases). Germline CDR1 is LNHDA and CDR2 is SQIVND (reference sequence). Deletions cut 8 bases from V and 5 bases from J, with 12 bases between. This CDR3 has 12 residues. In DNA form, the CDR3 reads TGTGCCAGTGGGGGGTGTCGGGAGACCCAGTACTTC. It is translated as CASGGCRETQYF.

The gene calls are TRBV19 and TRBJ2-7; 12 nucleotides line up with TRBD1. The V and J ends lost 7 bases and 3 bases, in that order; junction bases with no gene match: 7. The CDR3 spans 15 residues. The germline V gene encodes CDR1 LNHDA and CDR2 SQIVND (reference sequence). CDR3 sequence (DNA): TGTGCCAGTACCACAGGGACAGGGGGCGTCTACGAGCAGTACTTC. Amino acid sequence: CASTTGTGGVYEQYF.

The rearrangement uses TRBV7-2 and TRBJ2-5, with 10 positions matching TRBD2. The CDR3 extends over 16 amino acids. Germline V lookup: CDR1 SGHTA, CDR2 FQGNSA. V lost 5 bases and J lost 2; bases outside the gene matches: 8. CDR3 coding DNA: TGTGCCAGCAGCCCCGGGGGACTAGCGTATCAAGAGACCCAGTACTTC. As protein: CASSPGGLAYQETQYF.

The chain joins TRBV30 to TRBJ2-2, with 11 bases identical to TRBD2. Germline assignment: CDR1 GTSNPN and CDR2 SVGIG (reference sequence). The length of the CDR3 is 16 residues. V gave up 2 bases and J gave up 7 bases; unmatched junction bases: 9. The CDR3 here is CAWSRLAGGRSGELFF. Here the CDR3 DNA reads TGTGCCTGGAGTCGTTTAGCGGGGGGGCGAAGCGGGGAGCTGTTTTTT.

This chain connects TRBV11-3 to TRBJ1-4; D not resolved. CDR3 size: 19 residues. V was clipped by 7 bases and J by 0 bases, with 24 bases between them. Germline-derived CDR1 and CDR2 are SGHNT and YENEEA. CDR3 DNA: TGTGCCAGCATCTCGATGGGCCGCCGTACTCAAACAACTAATGAAAAACTGTTTTTT. It is translated as CASISMGRRTQTTNEKLFF.

V and J are TRBV7-6 and TRBJ1-4, with unresolved D. CDR1 and CDR2 from the germline V gene are SGHVS and FNYEAQ. CDR3 length: 16 amino acids. V shed 0 bases and J shed 5 bases, with 13 bases lying between them. CDR3 DNA sequence: TGTGCCAGCAGCTTAGCGGACGGAGCCTCAAATGAAAAACTGTTTTTT. It codes for CASSLADGASNEKLFF.

The chain carries TRBV30 and TRBJ1-1; TRBD1 is a possible D gene (6 bases). The CDR3 has 13 residues. Trimming left V 2 bases short and J 5 bases short, with 12 bases between. Germline V gene lookup returns CDR1 GTSNPN and CDR2 SVGIG (reference sequence). The CDR3 DNA reads as TGTGCCTGGAGTAAGGGGGGAGGGACTGAAGCTTTCTTT. It specifies CAWSKGGGTEAFF.

The J gene is TRBJ2-7, the V gene TRBV7-6, with no clear D. CDR1 and CDR2 from the germline V gene are SGHVS and FNYEAQ. The CDR3 has 15 residues. V was shortened by 5 bases and J by 0 bases, with 14 bases between the two germline ends. CDR3 nucleotides: TGTGCCAGCAGCCCGACGCCGGAGCTCTCCTACGAGCAGTACTTC. This gives the protein CASSPTPELSYEQYF.

This clone was seen more than once but under ten times. V usage is TRBV28 and J usage is TRBJ1-5, with D unclear. The CDR3 totals 13 residues. V was shortened by 3 bases and J by 7 bases, with 10 bases between the two germline ends. Germline V gene sequence: CDR1 MDHEN, CDR2 SYDVKM. The CDR3 protein is CASSLDEVQPQHF. The CDR3 DNA follows: TGTGCCAGCAGTTTGGACGAGGTGCAGCCCCAGCATTTT. Full variable domain (rest looked up from reference TRBV28 and TRBJ1-5): DVKVTQSSRYLVKRTGEKVFLECVQDMDHENMFWYRQDPGLGLRLIYFSYDVKMKEKGDIPEGYSVSREKKERFSLILESASTNQTSMYLCASSLDEVQPQHFGDGTRLSIL.

V usage is TRBV5-1 and J usage is TRBJ2-7, with 8 bases matching TRBD1. Germline V gene sequence: CDR1 SGHRS, CDR2 YFSETQ. The V segment lost 3 bases and the J segment 4 bases; nucleotides outside the gene matches: 3. CDR3 length equals 13 residues. Here the CDR3 DNA reads TGCGCCAGCAGCTCTGGACAGGGATACGAGCAGTACTTC. It specifies CASSSGQGYEQYF.

This clone was observed a single time. The gene calls are TRBV5-1 and TRBJ2-3, with TRBD2 as a possible D gene (5 bases). The germline gives CDR1 SGHRS, CDR2 YFSETQ. The CDR3 sequence is 13 residues long. With 7 bases removed from V and 4 bases from J, the gap between germline ends came to 13 bases. CDR3 DNA: TGCGCCAGCCGCATCGGGGTTGCAGATACGCAGTATTTT. Translation: CASRIGVADTQYF.

The chain employs TRBV7-9 and TRBJ1-1, with unresolved D. Trimming took 1 base from V and 2 from J, leaving 14 bases between them. The V gene's germline CDR1 is SEHNR and CDR2 FQNEAQ (reference sequence). This CDR3 has 16 residues. DNA for the CDR3: TGTGCCAGCAGCTTAGGAACGGGTGGTGTAAACACTGAAGCTTTCTTT. Its protein is CASSLGTGGVNTEAFF.

The rearrangement uses TRBV9 and TRBJ1-3; possibly TRBD1 for D (5 bases). With 5 bases removed from V and 0 bases from J, the gap between germline ends came to 15 bases. The germline CDR1 and CDR2 sequences are SGDLS and YYNGEE. The CDR3 has 16 amino acids. The CDR3 nucleotides read TGTGCCAGCAGACCTCAGGGAGGTTTCTCTGGAAACACCATATATTTT. Its protein product is CASRPQGGFSGNTIYF.

V usage is TRBV7-9 and J usage is TRBJ2-1; D call uncertain. Per the germline V gene, CDR1 is SEHNR and CDR2 is FQNEAQ (reference sequence). This CDR3 spans 12 amino acids. Trimming took 2 bases from V and 8 from J, leaving 7 bases between them. Here the CDR3 DNA reads TGTGCCAGCAGCTTAAATATCGATGAGCAGTTCTTC. Translation gives CASSLNIDEQFF.

The gene calls are TRBV5-1 and TRBJ1-1; TRBD1 agrees at 7 bases. This CDR3 comprises 13 residues. With 0 bases clipped from V and 8 bases from J, the junction kept 4 bases outside the gene matches. Looked up from germline, CDR1 is SGHRS and CDR2 is YFSETQ. CDR3 loop: CASSLGGTVEAFF. The DNA of the CDR3 is TGCGCCAGCAGCTTGGGAGGGACAGTGGAAGCTTTCTTT.

The rearrangement joins TRBV19 to TRBJ2-3, with D tentatively TRBD2 (7 bases). Trimming pared 7 bases from V and 2 bases from J, leaving 16 bases between. Germline values: CDR1 LNHDA, CDR2 SQIVND (reference sequence). The CDR3 is 15 amino acids. The CDR3 here is CASTRWGGPTDTQYF. Written as DNA, the CDR3 is TGTGCCAGTACTCGGTGGGGGGGGCCCACAGATACGCAGTATTTT. Full variable domain (missing parts from reference TRBV19 and TRBJ2-3): DGGITQSPKYLFRKEGQNVTLSCEQNLNHDAMYWYRQDPGQGLRLIYYSQIVNDFQKGDIAEGYSVSREKKESFPLTVTSAQKNPTAFYLCASTRWGGPTDTQYFGPGTRLTVL.

V gene TRBV5-1 combines with J gene TRBJ2-3; TRBD1 agrees at 9 bases. Per the germline V gene, CDR1 is SGHRS and CDR2 is YFSETQ. Trimming removed 4 bases from V and 6 bases from J; junction bases left unmatched: 12. The CDR3 extends over 16 amino acids. The CDR3 nucleotides read TGCGCCAGCAGCGGGGAGAACAGGGGGCAGAAGGATACGCAGTATTTT. As protein: CASSGENRGQKDTQYF.